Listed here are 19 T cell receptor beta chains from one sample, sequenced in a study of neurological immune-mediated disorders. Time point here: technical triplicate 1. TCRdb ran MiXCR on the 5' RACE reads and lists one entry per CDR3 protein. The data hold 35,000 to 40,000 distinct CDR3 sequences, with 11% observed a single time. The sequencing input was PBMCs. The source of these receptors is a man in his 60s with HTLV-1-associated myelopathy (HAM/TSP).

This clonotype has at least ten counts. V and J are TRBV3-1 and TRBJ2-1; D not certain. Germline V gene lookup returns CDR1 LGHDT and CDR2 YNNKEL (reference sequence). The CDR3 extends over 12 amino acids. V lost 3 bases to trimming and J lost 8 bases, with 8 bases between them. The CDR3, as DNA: TGTGCCAGCAGCCAGCCCCCCCATGAGCAGTTCTTC. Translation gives CASSQPPHEQFF.

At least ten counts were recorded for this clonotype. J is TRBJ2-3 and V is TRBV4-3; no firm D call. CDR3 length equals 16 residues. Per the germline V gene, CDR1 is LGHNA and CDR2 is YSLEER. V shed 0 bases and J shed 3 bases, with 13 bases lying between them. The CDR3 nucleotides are TGCGCCAGCAGCCAAGATCTTGGGCCCGGTACAGATACGCAGTATTTT. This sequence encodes CASSQDLGPGTDTQYF.

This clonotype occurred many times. As DNA, the CDR3 is TGCGCCAGCAGCTTGTTACAGCGGGAGGTCTCCTACGAGCAGTACTTC. It specifies CASSLLQREVSYEQYF. The chain links TRBV5-1 to TRBJ2-7; TRBD2 matches 9 bases. The J segment lost 0 bases and the V segment lost 1 base, leaving 5 bases of the junction unmatched. Germline assignment: CDR1 SGHRS and CDR2 YFSETQ. CDR3 length equals 16 residues.

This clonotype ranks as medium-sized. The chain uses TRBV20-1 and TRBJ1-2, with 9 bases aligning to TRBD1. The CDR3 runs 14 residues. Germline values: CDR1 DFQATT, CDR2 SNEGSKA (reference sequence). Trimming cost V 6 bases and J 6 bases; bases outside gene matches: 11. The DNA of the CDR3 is TGCAGTGCAGTACAGGGGGCGCGAGGACATGGCTACACCTTC. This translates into CSAVQGARGHGYTF.

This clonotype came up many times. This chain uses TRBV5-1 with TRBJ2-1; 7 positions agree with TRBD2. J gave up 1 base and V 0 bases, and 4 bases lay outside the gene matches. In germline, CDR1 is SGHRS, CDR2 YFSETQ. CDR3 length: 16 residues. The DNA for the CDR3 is TGCGCCAGCAGCTTGGGTATGGGGGGGTCCTACAATGAGCAGTTCTTC. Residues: CASSLGMGGSYNEQFF.

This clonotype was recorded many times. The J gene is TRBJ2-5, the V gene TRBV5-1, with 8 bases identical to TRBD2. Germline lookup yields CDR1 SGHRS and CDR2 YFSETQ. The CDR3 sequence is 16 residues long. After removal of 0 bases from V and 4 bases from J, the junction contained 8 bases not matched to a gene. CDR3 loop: CASSLGGSGVRETQYF. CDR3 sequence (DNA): TGCGCCAGCAGCTTGGGGGGTAGCGGGGTTCGAGAGACCCAGTACTTC.

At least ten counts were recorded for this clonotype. The CDR3 nucleotides are TGCGCCAGCAAATCACTTCCGGGGCCGAACAATGAGCAGTTCTTC. Its protein is CASKSLPGPNNEQFF. V is TRBV5-1 and J is TRBJ2-1; the D gene could be TRBD1 or TRBD2 (5 bases each). Trimming took 6 bases from V and 5 from J, leaving 18 bases between them. Germline V gene data show CDR1 as SGHRS and CDR2 as YFSETQ. CDR3 size: 15 residues.

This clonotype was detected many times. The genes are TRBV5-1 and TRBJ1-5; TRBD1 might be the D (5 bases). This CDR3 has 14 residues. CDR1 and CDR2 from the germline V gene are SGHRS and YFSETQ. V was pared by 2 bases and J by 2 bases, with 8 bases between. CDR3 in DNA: TGCGCCAGCAGCTTTCAGGGAGGCAATCAGCCCCAGCATTTT. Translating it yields CASSFQGGNQPQHF.

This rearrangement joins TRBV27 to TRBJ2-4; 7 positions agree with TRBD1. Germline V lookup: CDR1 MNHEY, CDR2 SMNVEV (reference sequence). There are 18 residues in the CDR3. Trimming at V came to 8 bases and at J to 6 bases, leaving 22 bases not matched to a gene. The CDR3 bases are TGTGCCAGCGGATTGACAGGGAGATCTTCAGGTTTCGGAAACATTCAGTACTTC. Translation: CASGLTGRSSGFGNIQYF.

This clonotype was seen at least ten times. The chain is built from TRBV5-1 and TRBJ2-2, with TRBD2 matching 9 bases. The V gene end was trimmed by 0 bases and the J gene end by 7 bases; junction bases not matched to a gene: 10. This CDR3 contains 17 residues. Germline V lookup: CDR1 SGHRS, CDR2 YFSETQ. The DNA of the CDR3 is TGCGCCAGCAGCTTGGCCCTTCGCGGGAGGGACATCGGGGAGCTGTTTTTT. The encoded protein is CASSLALRGRDIGELFF.

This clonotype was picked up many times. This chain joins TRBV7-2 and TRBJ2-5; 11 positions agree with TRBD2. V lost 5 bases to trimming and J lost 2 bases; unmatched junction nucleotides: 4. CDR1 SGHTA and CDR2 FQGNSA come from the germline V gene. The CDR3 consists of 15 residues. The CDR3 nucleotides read TGTGCCAGCAGCCTAGGGACTAGCGGACAAGAGACCCAGTACTTC. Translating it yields CASSLGTSGQETQYF.

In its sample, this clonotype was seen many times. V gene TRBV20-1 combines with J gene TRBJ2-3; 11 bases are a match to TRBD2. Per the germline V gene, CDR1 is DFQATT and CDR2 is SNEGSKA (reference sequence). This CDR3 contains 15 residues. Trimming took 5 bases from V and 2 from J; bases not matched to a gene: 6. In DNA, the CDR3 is TGCAGTGCTGTCTTGACTAGCGGGACCACAGATACGCAGTATTTT. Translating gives CSAVLTSGTTDTQYF.

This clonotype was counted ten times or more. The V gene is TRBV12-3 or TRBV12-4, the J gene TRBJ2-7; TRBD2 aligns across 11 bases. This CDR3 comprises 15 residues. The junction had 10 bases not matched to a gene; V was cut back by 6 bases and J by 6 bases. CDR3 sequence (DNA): TGTGCCAGCAGCCCTACTAGCGGGAGAGGAGGCGAGCAGTACTTC. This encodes CASSPTSGRGGEQYF.

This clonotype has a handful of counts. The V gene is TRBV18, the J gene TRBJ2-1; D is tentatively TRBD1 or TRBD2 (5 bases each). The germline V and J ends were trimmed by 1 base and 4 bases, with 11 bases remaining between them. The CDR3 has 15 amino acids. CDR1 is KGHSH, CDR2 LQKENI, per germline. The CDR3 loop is CASSPRDLMYNEQFF. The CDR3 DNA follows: TGTGCCAGCTCACCACGGGACCTTATGTACAATGAGCAGTTCTTC.

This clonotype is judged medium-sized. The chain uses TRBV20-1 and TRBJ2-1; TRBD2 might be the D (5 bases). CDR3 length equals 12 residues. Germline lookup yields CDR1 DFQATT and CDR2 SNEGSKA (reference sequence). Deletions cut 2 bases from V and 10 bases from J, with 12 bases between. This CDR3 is CSARFNSGEQFF. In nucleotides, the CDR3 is TGCAGTGCTAGATTCAACTCGGGGGAGCAGTTCTTC.

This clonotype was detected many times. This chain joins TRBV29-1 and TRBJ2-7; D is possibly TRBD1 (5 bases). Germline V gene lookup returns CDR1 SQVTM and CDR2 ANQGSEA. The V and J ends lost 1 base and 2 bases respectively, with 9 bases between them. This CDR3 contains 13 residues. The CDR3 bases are TGCAGCGTTGAAGGACAGAAAACCTACGAGCAGTACTTC. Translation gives CSVEGQKTYEQYF.

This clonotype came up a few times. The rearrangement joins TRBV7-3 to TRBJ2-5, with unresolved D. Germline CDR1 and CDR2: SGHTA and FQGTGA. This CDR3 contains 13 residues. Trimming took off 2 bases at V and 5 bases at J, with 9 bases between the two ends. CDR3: CASSLSVGETQYF. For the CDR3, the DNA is TGTGCCAGCAGCTTATCAGTGGGCGAGACCCAGTACTTC.

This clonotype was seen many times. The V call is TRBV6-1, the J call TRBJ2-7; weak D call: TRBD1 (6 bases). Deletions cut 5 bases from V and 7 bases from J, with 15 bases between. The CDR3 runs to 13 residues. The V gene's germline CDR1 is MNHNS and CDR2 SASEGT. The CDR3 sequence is CASSIQLGGEQYF. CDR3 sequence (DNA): TGTGCCAGCAGTATCCAACTAGGGGGAGAGCAGTACTTC.

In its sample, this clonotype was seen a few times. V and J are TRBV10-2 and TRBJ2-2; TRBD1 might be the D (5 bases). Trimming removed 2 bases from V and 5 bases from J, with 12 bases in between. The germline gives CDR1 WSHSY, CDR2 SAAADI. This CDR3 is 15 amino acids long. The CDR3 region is CASSEGWGGTGELFF. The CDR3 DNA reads TGCGCCAGCAGTGAGGGGTGGGGCGGAACCGGGGAGCTGTTTTTT.